Listed below are T cell receptor beta chains from one sample, sequenced in a study of CD8 T cells in Susac syndrome. TCRdb recomputed calls from the immunoSEQ multiplex PCR reads with MiXCR, one row per CDR3 protein. The sample holds more than 100,000 distinct CDR3 sequences, about 93% seen once. Sequencing was carried out using CD8+ T cells from PBMCs. These receptors came from a human donor with Susac syndrome. Both conserved end residues are part of each CDR3.

len: 12; j_gene: TRBJ2-1; v_gene: TRBV6-2/TRBV6-3; CDR3aa: CAIRGGYNEQFF
len: 11; j_gene: TRBJ2-5; v_gene: TRBV29-1; CDR3aa: CSEGHSGTQYF
len: 16; j_gene: TRBJ1-3; v_gene: TRBV12-3/TRBV12-4; CDR3aa: CASSFSRVRQGNTIYF
len: 11; j_gene: TRBJ2-1; v_gene: TRBV15; CDR3aa: CATSAYNEQFF
len: 15; j_gene: TRBJ1-5; v_gene: TRBV15; CDR3aa: CATSRDRGAGQPQHF
len: 12; j_gene: TRBJ1-1; v_gene: TRBV15; CDR3aa: CATSRTGAEAFF
len: 15; j_gene: TRBJ2-7; v_gene: TRBV9; CDR3aa: CASSEGQGSSYEQYF
len: 14; j_gene: TRBJ2-7; v_gene: TRBV20-1; CDR3aa: CSARARAASYEQYF
len: 15; j_gene: TRBJ2-7; v_gene: TRBV4-3; CDR3aa: CASSQELGVGYEQYF
len: 15; j_gene: TRBJ2-5; v_gene: TRBV7-3; CDR3aa: CASSLTGVLGETQYF
len: 14; j_gene: TRBJ2-1; v_gene: TRBV4-1; CDR3aa: CASSRQQGTSEQFF
len: 12; j_gene: TRBJ2-7; v_gene: TRBV20-1; CDR3aa: CSAREESYEQYF
len: 13; j_gene: TRBJ2-7; v_gene: TRBV30; CDR3aa: CAWSATGSYEQYF
len: 13; j_gene: TRBJ2-7; v_gene: TRBV3-1; CDR3aa: CASSDGVSYEQYF
len: 15; j_gene: TRBJ2-3; v_gene: TRBV12-3/TRBV12-4; CDR3aa: CASSSSSGITDTQYF
len: 17; j_gene: TRBJ2-6; v_gene: TRBV4-2; CDR3aa: CASSQPGQTSGANVLTF
len: 15; j_gene: TRBJ2-7; v_gene: TRBV5-1; CDR3aa: CASSYEEASSYEQYF
len: 13; j_gene: TRBJ1-6; v_gene: TRBV20-1; CDR3aa: CSAREGPVPPLHF
len: 15; j_gene: TRBJ2-1; v_gene: TRBV30; CDR3aa: CACPSGGASYNEQFF
len: 15; j_gene: TRBJ2-7; v_gene: TRBV4-1; CDR3aa: CASSPRDGTPYEQYF
len: 10; j_gene: TRBJ2-5; v_gene: TRBV20-1; CDR3aa: CSAGGETQYF
len: 17; j_gene: TRBJ2-5; v_gene: TRBV27; CDR3aa: CASSTPGTSGDRAAQYF
len: 17; j_gene: TRBJ1-2; v_gene: TRBV20-1; CDR3aa: CSAIHPNGGAETYGYTF
len: 14; j_gene: TRBJ1-1; v_gene: TRBV2; CDR3aa: CASPRIGDHTEAFF
len: 13; j_gene: TRBJ1-2; v_gene: TRBV5-1; CDR3aa: CASSLRDLDGYTF
len: 13; j_gene: TRBJ2-7; v_gene: TRBV29-1; CDR3aa: CSVEDSDSGQQYF
len: 16; j_gene: TRBJ2-1; v_gene: TRBV12-3/TRBV12-4; CDR3aa: CASRGPNWRDYNEQFF
len: 15; j_gene: TRBJ1-2; v_gene: TRBV5-4; CDR3aa: CASSFGPQDSRGYTF
len: 12; j_gene: TRBJ1-2; v_gene: TRBV29-1; CDR3aa: CSVGTGADGYTF
len: 13; j_gene: TRBJ2-7; v_gene: TRBV15; CDR3aa: CATRAPSSYEQYF
len: 15; j_gene: TRBJ1-6; v_gene: TRBV7-2; CDR3aa: CASSLIAGYNSPLHF
len: 14; j_gene: TRBJ1-2; v_gene: TRBV20-1; CDR3aa: CSARGAPENYGYTF
len: 13; j_gene: TRBJ2-2; v_gene: TRBV12-3/TRBV12-4; CDR3aa: CASGFPFPGELFF
len: 15; j_gene: TRBJ1-2; v_gene: TRBV7-6; CDR3aa: CASSPGQTSNYGYTF
len: 12; j_gene: TRBJ1-1; v_gene: TRBV5-6; CDR3aa: CASSSGEAEAFF
len: 11; j_gene: TRBJ2-7; v_gene: TRBV30; CDR3aa: CAWSSSYEQYF
len: 17; j_gene: TRBJ2-7; v_gene: TRBV14; CDR3aa: CASSHRPGQGSSYEQYF
len: 13; j_gene: TRBJ2-7; v_gene: TRBV29-1; CDR3aa: CSAEKVSSYEQYF
len: 13; j_gene: TRBJ2-7; v_gene: TRBV29-1; CDR3aa: CSVEWDRNYEQYF
len: 14; j_gene: TRBJ2-1; v_gene: TRBV2; CDR3aa: CASKGTGDYNEQFF
len: 15; j_gene: TRBJ2-7; v_gene: TRBV6-2/TRBV6-3; CDR3aa: CASSYDPGTSYEQYF
len: 15; j_gene: TRBJ2-2; v_gene: TRBV6-2/TRBV6-3; CDR3aa: CASSYDSGGTGELFF
len: 14; j_gene: TRBJ2-1; v_gene: TRBV12-3/TRBV12-4; CDR3aa: CASSGTGLRNEQFF
len: 15; j_gene: TRBJ1-5; v_gene: TRBV20-1; CDR3aa: CSARDLGQKSQPQHF
len: 13; j_gene: TRBJ2-7; v_gene: TRBV12-3/TRBV12-4; CDR3aa: CASSDTTRYEQYF